Shown below are 17 T cell receptor beta chains from a single sample sequenced in a study of glioma-infiltrating T cells. TCR alpha and beta CDR3 regions were amplified from RNA using iRepertoire nested multiplex PCR. TCRdb re-called the multiplex PCR reads through MiXCR, storing one row per CDR3 protein. The sample has approximately 190,000 distinct CDR3 sequences, approximately 30% seen once. The source material was glioma tissue, nonneoplastic brain tissue, or PBMCs (not recorded which). Receptors originate from a human donor with low-grade glioma or glioblastoma, undergoing nonglioma brain surgery, or in good health (not recorded which).

As regards this clonotype: Given a much more abundant clone one base away, this may be a read error. V and J are TRBV6-1 and TRBJ1-2; 7 bases are shared with TRBD1. The CDR3 contains 16 residues. Germline loops: CDR1 MNHNS, CDR2 SASEGT. This CDR3 is CAISDQTGRNPYDYTF. CDR3 nucleotide sequence: TGTGCCATCAGTGACCAGACAGGGAGGAACCCATATGACTACACCTTC.

Note on this clonotype: The conserved final phenylalanine or tryptophan is absent from the CDR3, which likely points to a read error. This rearrangement joins TRBV27 to TRBJ2-1, with TRBD1 identical over 7 bases. The CDR3 length is 15 residues. Germline trimming cut 5 bases from V and 9 bases from J; bases unmatched to any gene: 13. Germline V gives CDR1 MNHEY, CDR2 SMNVEV (reference sequence). In DNA, the CDR3 is TGTGCCAGCAGTCCTCGCCCGGACAGGACCCTTGAGCAGTTCTCC. Protein: CASSPRPDRTLEQFS.

The chain employs TRBV6-9 and TRBJ1-1, with D maybe TRBD1 (5 bases). V was shortened by 6 bases and J by 6 bases, with 29 bases between the two germline ends. The germline V gene has CDR1 MNHGY and CDR2 SVAAGI. This CDR3 is 18 amino acids long. The CDR3 protein is CASRNSPGGAGIVAEAFF. The CDR3 coding sequence is TGTGCCAGCAGAAATTCTCCGGGAGGGGCAGGCATCGTCGCTGAAGCTTTCTTT.

This clonotype was seen repeatedly, ten times or more. The rearrangement uses TRBV6-6 and TRBJ2-7; D perhaps matches TRBD1 (6 bases). Germline CDR1 and CDR2: MNHNY and SVGAGI (reference sequence). This CDR3 is built from 14 residues. The germline V and J ends were trimmed by 0 bases and 2 bases, with 8 bases remaining between them. CDR3 in DNA: TGTGCCAGCAGTTACTCGACAGGTGCCTACGAGCAGTACTTC. Translation: CASSYSTGAYEQYF.

This clonotype was recorded many times. CDR3 sequence (DNA): TGTGCCACCAGTGATTTGGCAAAATCGGGAGGCTACACCTTC. This gives the protein CATSDLAKSGGYTF. The V call is TRBV24-1, the J call TRBJ1-2; D unclear. Trimming pared 0 bases from V and 8 bases from J, leaving 12 bases between. Germline V gene data show CDR1 as KGHDR and CDR2 as SFDVKD. CDR3 size: 14 residues.

The sample holds a few counts of this clonotype. The V call is TRBV29-1, the J call TRBJ2-3; D may correspond to TRBD1 or TRBD2 (5 bases each). CDR3 size: 18 residues. Per germline, CDR1 SQVTM and CDR2 ANQGSEA. V was clipped by 0 bases and J by 5 bases, with 24 bases between them. CDR3 coding DNA: TGCAGCGTTGAAGAGAGAGCTTTCCGGGACGCAGACGTAGATACGCAGTATTTT. Protein sequence: CSVEERAFRDADVDTQYF.

This clonotype was detected many times. The chain couples TRBV19 to TRBJ2-5; unclear D gene. Germline values: CDR1 LNHDA, CDR2 SQIVND (reference sequence). This CDR3 has 13 residues. Between the trimmed V and J ends, which lost 3 bases and 4 bases, there was a span of 9 bases. The DNA of the CDR3 is TGTGCCAGTAGTATCCCAACGCGAGAGACCCAGTACTTC. The encoded protein is CASSIPTRETQYF.

Regarding this clonotype: A much more abundant neighbour one base away suggests this may be a read error. The chain joins TRBV5-1 to TRBJ2-1, with 10 bases matching TRBD2. The CDR3 runs 18 residues. The germline V gene encodes CDR1 SGHRS and CDR2 YFSETQ. CDR3 in DNA: TGCGCCAGCAGCTTTTTAGTTCCGGGACTAGCGTTCTACAATGAGAAGTTCTTC. This gives the protein CASSFLVPGLAFYNEKFF.

This clonotype was seen only once. The CDR3 does not end in the conserved phenylalanine or tryptophan, so this is likely a read error. The V and J genes are TRBV6-1 and TRBJ2-1; 8 bases are a match to TRBD2. The CDR3 has 13 residues. V shed 6 bases, J shed 12 bases, and the junction held 10 bases outside the gene matches. CDR1 MNHNS and CDR2 SASEGT come from the germline V gene. Here the CDR3 reads CASRAGGPPLQFL. CDR3 bases: TGTGCCAGCAGGGCGGGAGGCCCCCCGTTGCAGTTCCTC.

This clonotype occurred many times. The chain joins TRBV29-1 to TRBJ1-5, with D unresolved. The CDR3 runs 13 residues. Germline V gene data show CDR1 as SQVTM and CDR2 as ANQGSEA. Trimming pared 4 bases from V and 3 bases from J, leaving 10 bases between. Written as DNA, the CDR3 is TGCAGCGTTGTGGTCTCAGTCAATCAGCCCCAGCATTTT. Residues: CSVVVSVNQPQHF.

Only a few counts were recorded for this clonotype. The CDR3 loop is CASSDGTSGITYEQYF. CDR3 coding DNA: TGTGCCAGCAGTGACGGGACTAGCGGGATCACCTACGAGCAGTACTTC. This chain joins TRBV2 and TRBJ2-7, with TRBD2 matching over 13 bases. V trimming: 3 bases; J trimming: 2 bases; junction bases outside the gene matches: 4. The CDR3 loop spans 16 amino acids. Germline V CDR1 and CDR2: SNHLY, FYNNEI.

This clonotype was detected many times. The chain recombines TRBV28 with TRBJ2-4, with no clear D. The CDR3 is made up of 15 amino acids. The V gene lost 3 bases and the J gene lost 1 base, with 10 bases spanning the gap. The germline V gene encodes CDR1 MDHEN and CDR2 SYDVKM. The CDR3 protein is CASSFRAAAKNIQYF. The CDR3 nucleotides read TGTGCCAGCAGTTTCCGGGCCGCGGCCAAAAACATTCAGTACTTC.

Concerning this clonotype itself: A read error may explain this, as a much larger clone is one base away. The CDR3 bases are TGTGCCAGCAGTGGACAGACCCAAGAGGCCCAGTACTTC. Translating it yields CASSGQTQEAQYF. The rearrangement links TRBV25-1 to TRBJ2-5; D is perhaps TRBD1 (5 bases). This CDR3 has 13 residues. Germline V gene data show CDR1 as MGHDK and CDR2 as SYGVNS.

Notes on this clonotype: The junction differs from germline at one of its ends, possibly a read error. The rearrangement uses TRBV6-2 or TRBV6-3 and TRBJ2-3, with 7 bases matching TRBD2. CDR1 and CDR2 from the germline V gene are MNHEY and SVGEGT. The CDR3 is 15 residues long. The CDR3 spells CARSYSRESTDKQYF. CDR3 in DNA: TGTGCCAGAAGTTACTCGCGGGAGAGCACAGATAAGCAGTATTTT.

Many counts were recorded for this clonotype. The CDR3 reads CSARSRQGGNQPQHF. In nucleotides, the CDR3 is TGCAGTGCTAGATCAAGACAGGGTGGCAATCAGCCCCAGCATTTT. The chain combines TRBV20-1 with TRBJ1-5, with 7 bases matching TRBD1. This CDR3 spans 15 amino acids. Germline CDR1 reads DFQATT; CDR2 reads SNEGSKA (reference sequence). Trimming removed 2 bases from V and 2 bases from J; junction bases left unmatched: 6.

This clonotype was seen at least ten times. The gene calls are TRBV14 and TRBJ1-5; weak D call: TRBD1 (5 bases). The V gene's germline CDR1 is SGHDN and CDR2 FVKESK. There are 17 residues in the CDR3. The V end lost 0 bases, the J end lost 5 bases, and 17 bases lay between the germline ends. CDR3 sequence reads: CASSQDRRGAVDQPQHF. CDR3 DNA: TGTGCCAGCAGCCAAGACCGCCGGGGCGCGGTCGATCAGCCCCAGCATTTT.

J is TRBJ1-5 and V is TRBV28; TRBD1 aligns across 8 bases. Germline V gene sequence: CDR1 MDHEN, CDR2 SYDVKM. After removal of 4 bases from V and 10 bases from J, the junction contained 9 bases not matched to a gene. The CDR3 extends over 14 amino acids. CDR3 in DNA: TGTGCCAGCAGTTCTACCGGGACAGGCTATCCCCAGCATTTT. The encoded protein is CASSSTGTGYPQHF. Using reference TRBV28 and TRBJ1-5 for the parts outside the CDR3, the full variable domain is DVKVTQSSRYLVKRTGEKVFLECVQDMDHENMFWYRQDPGLGLRLIYFSYDVKMKEKGDIPEGYSVSREKKERFSLILESASTNQTSMYLCASSSTGTGYPQHFGDGTRLSIL.